Below are 32 T cell receptor beta chains sequenced from a single sample in a study of T cell responses to AZD1222 COVID-19 vaccine. Some clones are missing from TCRdb's copy, which holds only in-frame ones; the method was immunoSEQ multiplex PCR. The data show 110,000 or so clones, roughly 85% seen once. The sample consisted of peripheral blood, taken on day 0 of AZD1222 vaccination. The receptors derive from an adult in good health.

The chain is built from TRBV7-8 and TRBJ2-1; the match to TRBD2 covers 13 bases. This CDR3 spans 18 amino acids. The J segment lost 15 bases and the V segment lost 3 bases, leaving 20 bases of the junction unmatched. CDR1 SGHVS and CDR2 FQNEAQ come from the germline V gene. The CDR3 nucleotides are TGTGCCAGCAGCTTCCGAGCGTTACTAGCGGGGGGGTCTAGTCGGCTGTTCTTC. Amino acids: CASSFRALLAGGSSRLFF. Full variable domain (remainder filled in from reference TRBV7-8 and TRBJ2-1): GAGVSQSPRYKVAKRGQDVALRCDPISGHVSLFWYQQALGQGPEFLTYFQNEAQLDKSGLPSDRFFAERPEGSVSTLKIQRTQQEDSAVYLCASSFRALLAGGSSRLFFGPGTRLTVL.

V usage is TRBV4-2 and J usage is TRBJ2-3, with 7 bases identical to TRBD2. The germline V gene encodes CDR1 LGHNA and CDR2 YNFKEQ. V lost 0 bases, J lost 2 bases, and 14 bases stayed unmatched. The CDR3 has 19 residues. This chain's CDR3 is CASSQEAQTASGFTDTQYF. CDR3 nucleotides: TGTGCCAGCAGCCAAGAAGCCCAGACGGCTAGCGGCTTCACAGATACGCAGTATTTT.

Notes on this clone: The junction departs from the called germline gene at one end, perhaps through a read error. The rearrangement uses TRBV6-5 and TRBJ1-4; no definite D call. Per the germline V gene, CDR1 is MNHEY and CDR2 is SVGAGI. The CDR3 totals 14 residues. In DNA form, the CDR3 reads TGTGCCAGCAGTTCCCCCGGGAGCAATGGAAAACTGTTTTTT. Residues: CASSSPGSNGKLFF.

This clone has a handful of counts. The chain employs TRBV28 and TRBJ2-7, with TRBD1 matching 7 bases. CDR1 MDHEN and CDR2 SYDVKM come from the germline V gene. Trimming at V came to 1 base and at J to 6 bases, leaving 6 bases not matched to a gene. The CDR3 consists of 14 residues. The CDR3: CASSLYGTVFEQYF. In nucleotides, the CDR3 is TGTGCCAGCAGTTTATACGGGACAGTTTTCGAGCAGTACTTC.

V and J are TRBV5-1 and TRBJ2-7, with 9 bases that match TRBD2. Germline lookup yields CDR1 SGHRS and CDR2 YFSETQ. This CDR3 has 14 amino acids. V trimming: 6 bases; J trimming: 0 bases; junction bases outside the gene matches: 4. The CDR3 DNA reads TGCGCCAGCATTATTAGCGGGAGCTCCTACGAGCAGTACTTC. This gives the protein CASIISGSSYEQYF.

Here the CDR3 reads CASSQVLFNGELFF. In nucleotides, the CDR3 is TGTGCCAGCAGCCAAGTCTTATTCAACGGGGAGCTGTTTTTT. The chain uses TRBV14 and TRBJ2-2; D call uncertain. The CDR3 loop spans 14 amino acids. V dropped 1 base and J dropped 7 bases, with 10 bases sitting between them. Germline V CDR1 and CDR2: SGHDN, FVKESK.

V is TRBV29-1 and J is TRBJ1-3; a weak D match, TRBD1 (5 bases). There are 16 residues in the CDR3. The germline V gene encodes CDR1 SQVTM and CDR2 ANQGSEA. Trimming took off 3 bases at V and 7 bases at J, with 22 bases between the two ends. The CDR3 reads CSVDKGTYGQANTIYF. The CDR3, as DNA: TGCAGCGTTGATAAGGGGACGTATGGCCAGGCCAACACCATATATTTT.

This sequence joins TRBV30 and TRBJ1-2; maybe TRBD1 (6 bases). CDR1 is GTSNPN, CDR2 SVGIG, per germline (reference sequence). V was clipped by 2 bases and J by 4 bases, with 14 bases between them. The CDR3 runs to 14 residues. The CDR3 nucleotides are TGTGCCTGGAGTCGAGGGGGTACTCTCTATGGCTACACCTTC. Translation: CAWSRGGTLYGYTF.

CDR3 protein: CASSSGNTIYF. The CDR3 DNA reads TGTGCCAGCAGCTCTGGAAACACCATATATTTT. The chain uses TRBV9 and TRBJ1-3, with no clear D. The CDR3 has 11 amino acids. Germline V CDR1 and CDR2: SGDLS, YYNGEE. V was shortened by 4 bases and J by 1 base, with 0 bases between the two germline ends.

The chain recombines TRBV6-5 with TRBJ2-3; D tentatively reads TRBD1 or TRBD2 (5 bases each). Deletions cut 6 bases from V and 1 base from J, with 11 bases between. The CDR3 totals 14 residues. CDR1 is MNHEY and CDR2 is SVGAGI in the germline V gene. The CDR3: CASRGTVGTDTQYF. DNA of the CDR3: TGTGCCAGCAGGGGGACGGTGGGCACAGATACGCAGTATTTT.

The gene calls are TRBV28 and TRBJ2-5; D not resolved. The length of the CDR3 is 14 residues. V was pared by 2 bases and J by 5 bases, with 12 bases between. Germline values: CDR1 MDHEN, CDR2 SYDVKM. The CDR3 loop reads CASSLISIAETQYF. CDR3 in DNA: TGTGCCAGCAGTTTAATATCAATTGCGGAGACCCAGTACTTC.

This sequence joins TRBV2 and TRBJ1-5; 10 bases map to TRBD1. Per germline, CDR1 SNHLY and CDR2 FYNNEI. With V trimmed by 6 bases and J by 6 bases, 5 bases remained unmatched. The CDR3 is 14 amino acids. The CDR3 reads CASRRTGGVQPQHF. CDR3 DNA: TGTGCCAGCAGACGGACAGGGGGGGTTCAGCCCCAGCATTTT.

The count of this clone is one. The rearrangement uses TRBV6-9 and TRBJ1-1; D gene unclear. The V end was cut by 4 bases, the J end by 0 bases, with 12 bases between. Germline CDR1 and CDR2: MNHGY and SVAAGI. CDR3 length: 15 amino acids. CDR3 region: CASSFDSQVNTEAFF. CDR3 DNA sequence: TGTGCCAGCAGTTTCGATTCTCAAGTGAACACTGAAGCTTTCTTT.

V gene TRBV6-5 combines with J gene TRBJ1-5; TRBD1 aligns across 8 bases. The CDR3 runs to 14 residues. Trimming took 4 bases from V and 6 from J; bases not matched to a gene: 5. Germline V gives CDR1 MNHEY, CDR2 SVGAGI. CDR3 nucleotides: TGTGCCAGCAGTTCCAGACAGGGGAGTCAGCCCCAGCATTTT. Its translation is CASSSRQGSQPQHF.

CDR3 in amino acids: CASSQARRQGKLNEQYF. DNA for the CDR3: TGTGCCAGCAGCCAAGCCCGTCGACAGGGGAAATTGAACGAGCAGTACTTC. This sequence joins TRBV3-1 (or the pseudogene TRBV3-2) and TRBJ2-7; the match to TRBD1 covers 8 bases. The CDR3 is made up of 17 amino acids. Germline CDR1 LGHDT, CDR2 YNNKEL (reference sequence). Trimming removed 1 base from V and 5 bases from J; junction bases left unmatched: 13.

The gene calls are TRBV19 and TRBJ1-1; possibly TRBD1 for D (6 bases). Germline V gene data show CDR1 as LNHDA and CDR2 as SQIVND (reference sequence). Trimming took 5 bases from V and 5 from J, leaving 21 bases between them. This CDR3 is 16 amino acids long. CDR3 loop: CASSAPQGRYETEAFF. For the CDR3, the DNA is TGTGCCAGTAGTGCCCCACAGGGTAGGTACGAAACTGAAGCTTTCTTT.

The chain combines TRBV4-1 with TRBJ2-1, with D possibly being TRBD1 (6 bases). With 6 bases removed from V and 9 bases from J, the gap between germline ends came to 18 bases. The CDR3 spans 14 residues. CDR1 and CDR2 (germline): MGHRA, YSYEKL. The CDR3 loop is CASRQGKGNPEQFF. The CDR3 DNA sequence: TGCGCCAGCAGACAGGGAAAGGGGAATCCTGAGCAGTTCTTC.

This clone has a handful of counts. The genes are TRBV11-3 and TRBJ2-3; D uncertain. The CDR3 totals 13 residues. The V end lost 0 bases, the J end lost 2 bases, and 3 bases lay between the germline ends. Germline CDR1 reads SGHNT; CDR2 reads YENEEA. CDR3 sequence reads: CASSLESTDTQYF. The CDR3 DNA reads as TGTGCCAGCAGCTTAGAATCCACAGATACGCAGTATTTT. The complete variable domain, with remaining parts taken from reference TRBV11-3 and TRBJ2-3, reads EAGVVQSPRYKIIEKKQPVAFWCNPISGHNTLYWYLQNLGQGPELLIRYENEEAVDDSQLPKDRFSAERLKGVDSTLKIQPAELGDSAVYLCASSLESTDTQYFGPGTRLTVL.

The rearrangement joins TRBV5-1 to TRBJ2-2; D not certain. The V gene lost 4 bases and the J gene lost 1 base, with 11 bases spanning the gap. The CDR3 contains 15 residues. Germline loops: CDR1 SGHRS, CDR2 YFSETQ. The CDR3 coding sequence is TGCGCCAGCAGCCCCGGACGGAAGAACACCGGGGAGCTGTTTTTT. It encodes CASSPGRKNTGELFF.

This chain links TRBV3-1 (or the pseudogene TRBV3-2) with TRBJ2-7, with D perhaps TRBD2 (6 bases). Between the trimmed V and J ends, which lost 1 base and 3 bases, there was a span of 10 bases. The germline V gene encodes CDR1 LGHDT and CDR2 YNNKEL (reference sequence). The CDR3 covers 14 residues. CDR3 in amino acids: CASSQGREGYEQYF. CDR3 coding DNA: TGTGCCAGCAGCCAAGGGCGGGAAGGCTACGAGCAGTACTTC.

This chain links TRBV7-2 with TRBJ2-1; 7 bases agree with TRBD2. The length of the CDR3 is 15 residues. The junction had 6 bases not matched to a gene; V was cut back by 2 bases and J by 5 bases. Germline V gene lookup returns CDR1 SGHTA and CDR2 FQGNSA. CDR3 region: CASSLRGERNNEQFF. CDR3 nucleotides: TGTGCCAGCAGCTTACGGGGGGAGCGTAACAATGAGCAGTTCTTC. The variable domain in full, completed from reference TRBV7-2 and TRBJ2-1, reads GAGVSQSPSNKVTEKGKDVELRCDPISGHTALYWYRQSLGQGLEFLIYFQGNSAPDKSGLPSDRFSAERTGGSVSTLTIQRTQQEDSAVYLCASSLRGERNNEQFFGPGTRLTVL.

The chain couples TRBV11-3 to TRBJ1-1; a weak D match, TRBD1 (5 bases). CDR3 length: 13 amino acids. V dropped 2 bases and J dropped 6 bases, with 10 bases sitting between them. Germline V gene lookup returns CDR1 SGHNT and CDR2 YENEEA. The CDR3 nucleotides read TGTGCCAGCAGCTTATTTCAGGGATCTGAAGCTTTCTTT. Amino acid sequence: CASSLFQGSEAFF.

In its sample, this clone was seen once. The chain uses TRBV6-5 and TRBJ1-6; D might be TRBD1 (6 bases). This CDR3 contains 13 residues. Germline CDR1 and CDR2: MNHEY and SVGAGI. The germline V and J ends were trimmed by 6 bases and 7 bases, with 10 bases remaining between them. Here the CDR3 reads CASRPRGNSPLHF. The DNA for the CDR3 is TGTGCCAGCAGGCCCAGGGGAAATTCACCCCTCCACTTT.

The chain joins TRBV5-1 to TRBJ1-5, with 12 positions matching TRBD1. Germline V lookup: CDR1 SGHRS, CDR2 YFSETQ. With 0 bases clipped from V and 7 bases from J, the junction kept 17 bases outside the gene matches. The CDR3 covers 20 residues. The CDR3 here is CASSLVLITTGTGGGQPQHF. CDR3 bases: TGCGCCAGCAGCTTGGTCCTTATAACTACCGGGACAGGGGGCGGACAGCCCCAGCATTTT.

This clone was detected only a few times. The V and J genes are TRBV4-1 and TRBJ2-3, with 11 positions matching TRBD2. Unmatched junction bases numbered 5, after V lost 3 bases and J lost 0 bases. Germline V gene lookup returns CDR1 MGHRA and CDR2 YSYEKL. This CDR3 region has 17 residues. In DNA, the CDR3 is TGCGCCAGCAGCCAGGACAGGACTAGCGGGAGCACAGATACGCAGTATTTT. Translation: CASSQDRTSGSTDTQYF.

The chain links TRBV7-9 to TRBJ1-4, with 10 bases lining up with TRBD1. V was clipped by 11 bases and J by 0 bases; unmatched bases: 9. The V gene's germline CDR1 is SEHNR and CDR2 FQNEAQ (reference sequence). CDR3 length equals 16 residues. CDR3 region: CAVPGQGRTTNEKLFF. The CDR3 DNA reads as TGTGCCGTACCGGGACAGGGGCGGACAACTAATGAAAAACTGTTTTTT.

The gene calls are TRBV2 and TRBJ1-5; weak D call: TRBD1 (5 bases). CDR1 and CDR2 (germline): SNHLY, FYNNEI. V lost 4 bases, J lost 0 bases, and 10 bases lay in between. This CDR3 contains 15 residues. CDR3 protein: CASSVKGISNQPQHF. The CDR3 nucleotides are TGTGCCAGCAGTGTTAAGGGGATTAGCAATCAGCCCCAGCATTTT.

This chain joins TRBV6-2 or TRBV6-3 and TRBJ2-7; either TRBD1 or TRBD2 may fit D (5 bases each). CDR3 length: 15 residues. V lost 6 bases to trimming and J lost 2 bases, with 17 bases between them. Germline CDR1 MNHEY, CDR2 SVGEGT. In DNA form, the CDR3 reads TGTGCCAGCAGCAACTACGGGACGGTACCCTACGAGCAGTACTTC. Translating it yields CASSNYGTVPYEQYF.

The rearrangement uses TRBV4-3 and TRBJ1-4; D might be TRBD1 (5 bases). The CDR3 is made up of 14 amino acids. Germline CDR1 reads LGHNA; CDR2 reads YSLEER. V was trimmed by 1 base and J by 8 bases, leaving 11 bases between them. The CDR3 here is CASSQGDGLEKLFF. CDR3 DNA sequence: TGCGCCAGCAGCCAAGGGGACGGCCTAGAAAAACTGTTTTTT.

The chain carries TRBV14 and TRBJ2-7, with D unclear. V was shortened by 1 base and J by 6 bases, with 10 bases between the two germline ends. Germline CDR1 reads SGHDN; CDR2 reads FVKESK. The CDR3 is 13 residues long. CDR3 coding DNA: TGTGCCAGCAGCCAAGTTCAGATTGGCGAGCAGTACTTC. This translates into CASSQVQIGEQYF.

The count of this clone is one. V gene TRBV15 combines with J gene TRBJ1-1, with D unclear. The V end was cut by 0 bases, the J end by 0 bases, with 14 bases between. Germline V lookup: CDR1 LNHNV, CDR2 YYDKDF (reference sequence). The CDR3 is 17 amino acids. The CDR3 here is CATSRDLRHPMNTEAFF. CDR3 coding DNA: TGTGCCACCAGCAGAGATCTTAGACACCCAATGAACACTGAAGCTTTCTTT.

This clone was picked up one time. This chain links TRBV30 with TRBJ2-7, with 7 bases matching TRBD1. Trimming removed 1 base from V and 3 bases from J; junction bases left unmatched: 3. Germline V gene data show CDR1 as GTSNPN and CDR2 as SVGIG (reference sequence). The CDR3 extends over 13 amino acids. The CDR3 DNA follows: TGTGCCTGGAGTGGGACAGGTCTCTACGAGCAGTACTTC. Translated: CAWSGTGLYEQYF. Together with reference TRBV30 and TRBJ2-7, the CDR3 gives the full variable domain: SQTIHQWPATLVQPVGSPLSLECTVEGTSNPNLYWYRQAAGRGLQLLFYSVGIGQISSEVPQNLSASRPQDRQFILSSKKLLLSDSGFYLCAWSGTGLYEQYFGPGTRLTVT.